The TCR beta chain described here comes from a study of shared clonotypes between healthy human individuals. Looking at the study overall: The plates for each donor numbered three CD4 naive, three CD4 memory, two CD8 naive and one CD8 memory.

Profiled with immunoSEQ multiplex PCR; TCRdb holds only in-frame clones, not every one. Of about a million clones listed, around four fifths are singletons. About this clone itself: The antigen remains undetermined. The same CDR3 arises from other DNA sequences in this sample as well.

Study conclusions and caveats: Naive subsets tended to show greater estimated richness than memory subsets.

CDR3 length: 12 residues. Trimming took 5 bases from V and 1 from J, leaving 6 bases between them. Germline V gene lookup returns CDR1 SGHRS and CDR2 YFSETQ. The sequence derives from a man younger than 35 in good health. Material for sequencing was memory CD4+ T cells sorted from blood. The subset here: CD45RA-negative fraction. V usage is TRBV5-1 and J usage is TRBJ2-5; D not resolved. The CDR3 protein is CASSLPQETQYF. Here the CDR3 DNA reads TGCGCCAGCAGTTTGCCCCAAGAGACCCAGTACTTC.